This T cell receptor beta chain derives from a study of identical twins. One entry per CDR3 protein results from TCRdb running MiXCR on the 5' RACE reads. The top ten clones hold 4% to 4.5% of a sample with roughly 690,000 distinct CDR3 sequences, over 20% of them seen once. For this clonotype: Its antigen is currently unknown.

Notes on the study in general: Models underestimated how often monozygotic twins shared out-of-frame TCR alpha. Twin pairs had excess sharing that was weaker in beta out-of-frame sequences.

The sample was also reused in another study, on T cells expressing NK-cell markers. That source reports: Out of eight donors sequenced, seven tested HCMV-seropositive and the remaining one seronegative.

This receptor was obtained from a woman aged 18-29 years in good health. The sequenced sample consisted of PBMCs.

CDR3 bases: TGCAGTGCTAGAGGGACAGGGGCCTTCAACTATGGCTACACCTTC. Protein sequence: CSARGTGAFNYGYTF. The chain uses TRBV20-1 and TRBJ1-2; 9 bases align to TRBD1. Trimming at V came to 1 base and at J to 2 bases, leaving 5 bases not matched to a gene. The CDR3 spans 15 residues. Germline assignment: CDR1 DFQATT and CDR2 SNEGSKA (reference sequence).